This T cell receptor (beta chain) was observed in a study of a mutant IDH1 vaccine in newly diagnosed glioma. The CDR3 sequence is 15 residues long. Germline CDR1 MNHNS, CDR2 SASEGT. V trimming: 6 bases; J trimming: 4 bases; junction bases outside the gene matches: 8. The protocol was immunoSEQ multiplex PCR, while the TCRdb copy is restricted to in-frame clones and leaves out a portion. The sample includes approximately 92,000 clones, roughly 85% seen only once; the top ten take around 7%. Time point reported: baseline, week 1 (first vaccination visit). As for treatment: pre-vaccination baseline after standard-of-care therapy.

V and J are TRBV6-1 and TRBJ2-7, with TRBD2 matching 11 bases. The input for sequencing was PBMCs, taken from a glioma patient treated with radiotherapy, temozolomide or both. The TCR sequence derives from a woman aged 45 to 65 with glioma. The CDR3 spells CASRTTGLAVYEQYF. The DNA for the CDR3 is TGTGCCAGCAGGACCACGGGACTAGCGGTATACGAGCAGTACTTC.